This note documents a single T cell receptor beta chain sequence. Compared with germline, one end of the junction differs, possibly owing to a read error. Germline lookup yields CDR1 MNHEY and CDR2 SVGAGI. There are 15 residues in the CDR3. This record comes from a study of regulatory T cells in long-lasting Graves disease. The authors built TCR beta libraries using iRepertoire HTBI primers and Arm-PCR of CDR3 regions. TCRdb reprocessed the multiplex PCR reads via MiXCR and lists one record per CDR3 protein. The data show some 250,000 distinct CDR3 sequences, around 17% seen once. The time point is: newly diagnosed GD, antithyroid drugs for less than 3 months. PBMCs provided the RNA from which the TCR library was made.

The J gene is TRBJ2-7, the V gene TRBV6-5, with D unclear. This TCR came from a female donor with Graves disease. This sample comprised peripheral blood mononuclear cells (PBMCs), obtained at new diagnosis, from a patient treated with antithyroid drugs. The CDR3 DNA sequence: TGTGCCGGCAGTTACTCGTCAGGAGCCCCCTACGAGCAGTACTTC. It codes for CAGSYSSGAPYEQYF.